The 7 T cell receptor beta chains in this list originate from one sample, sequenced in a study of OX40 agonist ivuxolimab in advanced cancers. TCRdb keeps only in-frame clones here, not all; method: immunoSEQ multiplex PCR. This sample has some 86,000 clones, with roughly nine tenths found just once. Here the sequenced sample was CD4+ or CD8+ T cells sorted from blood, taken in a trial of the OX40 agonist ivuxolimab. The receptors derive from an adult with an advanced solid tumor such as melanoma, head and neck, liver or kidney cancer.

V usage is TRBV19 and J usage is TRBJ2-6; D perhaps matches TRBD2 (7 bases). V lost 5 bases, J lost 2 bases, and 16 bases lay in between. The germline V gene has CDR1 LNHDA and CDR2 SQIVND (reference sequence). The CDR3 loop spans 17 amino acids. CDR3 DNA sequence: TGTGCCAGTAGTCCCATAGGGGGGGATGCTGGGGCCAACGTCCTGACTTTC. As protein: CASSPIGGDAGANVLTF.

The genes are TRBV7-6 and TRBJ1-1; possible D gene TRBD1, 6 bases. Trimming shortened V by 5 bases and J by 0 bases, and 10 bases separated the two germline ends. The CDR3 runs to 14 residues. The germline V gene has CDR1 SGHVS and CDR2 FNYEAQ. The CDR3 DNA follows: TGTGCCAGCAGCCGTACAGGGCTGAACACTGAAGCTTTCTTT. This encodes CASSRTGLNTEAFF.

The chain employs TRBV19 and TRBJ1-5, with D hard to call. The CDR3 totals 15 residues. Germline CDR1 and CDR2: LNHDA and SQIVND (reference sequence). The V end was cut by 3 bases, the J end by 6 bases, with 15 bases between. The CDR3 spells CASSMGRSGGQPQHF. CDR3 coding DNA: TGTGCCAGTAGTATGGGAAGGTCAGGCGGTCAGCCCCAGCATTTT.

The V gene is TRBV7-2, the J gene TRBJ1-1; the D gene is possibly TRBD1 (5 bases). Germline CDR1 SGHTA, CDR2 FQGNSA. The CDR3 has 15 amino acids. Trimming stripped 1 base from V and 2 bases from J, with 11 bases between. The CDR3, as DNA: TGTGCCAGCAGCTTAGGCGGGGGGTACAACACTGAAGCTTTCTTT. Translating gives CASSLGGGYNTEAFF.

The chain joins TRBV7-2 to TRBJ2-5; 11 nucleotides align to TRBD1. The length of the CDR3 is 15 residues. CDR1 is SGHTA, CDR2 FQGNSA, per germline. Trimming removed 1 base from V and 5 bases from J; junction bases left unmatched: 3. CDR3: CASSLGTGGWETQYF. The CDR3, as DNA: TGTGCCAGCAGCTTAGGGACAGGGGGCTGGGAGACCCAGTACTTC.

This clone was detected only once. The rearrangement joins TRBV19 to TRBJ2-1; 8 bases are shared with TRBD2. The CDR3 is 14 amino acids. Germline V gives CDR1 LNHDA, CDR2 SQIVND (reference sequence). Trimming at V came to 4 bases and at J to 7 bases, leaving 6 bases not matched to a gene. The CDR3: CASSNQGTRNEQFF. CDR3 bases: TGTGCCAGTAGTAACCAGGGGACTAGGAATGAGCAGTTCTTC.

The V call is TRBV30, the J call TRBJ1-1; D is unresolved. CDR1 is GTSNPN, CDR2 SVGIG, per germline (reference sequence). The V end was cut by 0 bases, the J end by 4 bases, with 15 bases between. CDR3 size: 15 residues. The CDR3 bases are TGTGCCTGGAGTGTTAAGGCACCCGGCCCCACTGAAGCTTTCTTT. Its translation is CAWSVKAPGPTEAFF.